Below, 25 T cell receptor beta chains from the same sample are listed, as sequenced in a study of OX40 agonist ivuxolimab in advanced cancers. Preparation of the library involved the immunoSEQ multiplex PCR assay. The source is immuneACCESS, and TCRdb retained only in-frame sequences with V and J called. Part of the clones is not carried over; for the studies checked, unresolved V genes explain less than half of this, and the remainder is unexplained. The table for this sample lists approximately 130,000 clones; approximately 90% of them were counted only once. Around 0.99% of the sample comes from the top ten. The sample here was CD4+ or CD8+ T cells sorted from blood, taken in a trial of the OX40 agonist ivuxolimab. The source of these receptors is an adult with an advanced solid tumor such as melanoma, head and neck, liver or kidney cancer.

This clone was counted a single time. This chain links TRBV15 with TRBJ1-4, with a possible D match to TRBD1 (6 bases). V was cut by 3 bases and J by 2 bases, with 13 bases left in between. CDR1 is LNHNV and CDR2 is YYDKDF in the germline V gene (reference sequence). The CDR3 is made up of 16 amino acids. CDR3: CATSSSGEWTNEKLFF. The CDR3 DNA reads TGTGCCACCAGCAGCTCAGGGGAGTGGACTAATGAAAAACTGTTTTTT.

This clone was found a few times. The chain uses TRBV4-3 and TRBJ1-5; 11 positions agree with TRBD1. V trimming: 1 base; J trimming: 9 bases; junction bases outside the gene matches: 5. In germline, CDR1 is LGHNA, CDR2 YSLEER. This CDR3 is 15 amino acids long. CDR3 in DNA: TGCGCCAGCAGCCAAGGAACGGGACAGGGGGTGCCCCAGCATTTT. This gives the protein CASSQGTGQGVPQHF.

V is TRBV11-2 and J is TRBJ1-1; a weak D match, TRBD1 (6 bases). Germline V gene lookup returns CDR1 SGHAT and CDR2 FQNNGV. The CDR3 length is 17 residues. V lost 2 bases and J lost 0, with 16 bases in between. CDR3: CASSLRQGLGMNTEAFF. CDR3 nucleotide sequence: TGTGCCAGCAGCTTAAGGCAGGGGCTCGGCATGAACACTGAAGCTTTCTTT.

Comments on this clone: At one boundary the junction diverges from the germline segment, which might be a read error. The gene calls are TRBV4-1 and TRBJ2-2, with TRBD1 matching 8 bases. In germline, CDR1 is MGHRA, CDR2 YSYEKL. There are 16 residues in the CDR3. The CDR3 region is CASIQGQGANTGELFF. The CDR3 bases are TGCGCCAGCATCCAAGGACAGGGCGCGAACACCGGGGAGCTGTTTTTT.

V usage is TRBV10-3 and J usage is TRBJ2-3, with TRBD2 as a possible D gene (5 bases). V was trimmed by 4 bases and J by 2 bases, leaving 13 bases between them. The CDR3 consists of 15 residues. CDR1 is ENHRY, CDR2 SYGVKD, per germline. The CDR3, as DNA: TGTGCCATCAGTGGGGCCACGCGGGTCACAGATACGCAGTATTTT. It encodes CAISGATRVTDTQYF.

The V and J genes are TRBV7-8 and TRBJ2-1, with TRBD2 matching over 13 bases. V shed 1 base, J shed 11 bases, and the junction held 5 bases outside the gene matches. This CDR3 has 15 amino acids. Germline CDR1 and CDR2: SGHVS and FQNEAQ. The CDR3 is CASSLGTSGGQQQFF. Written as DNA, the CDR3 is TGTGCCAGCAGCTTAGGGACTAGCGGGGGACAACAGCAGTTCTTC.

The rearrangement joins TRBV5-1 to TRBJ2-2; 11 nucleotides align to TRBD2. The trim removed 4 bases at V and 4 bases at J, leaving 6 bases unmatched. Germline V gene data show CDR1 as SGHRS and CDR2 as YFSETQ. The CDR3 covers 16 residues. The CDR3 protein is CASSATGTSGTGELFF. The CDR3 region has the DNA TGCGCCAGCAGCGCCACCGGGACTAGCGGCACCGGGGAGCTGTTTTTT.

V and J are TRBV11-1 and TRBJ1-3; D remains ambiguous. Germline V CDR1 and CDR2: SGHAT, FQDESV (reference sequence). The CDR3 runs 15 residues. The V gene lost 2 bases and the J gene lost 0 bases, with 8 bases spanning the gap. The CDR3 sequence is CASSLSVSSGNTIYF. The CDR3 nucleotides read TGTGCCAGCAGCTTATCGGTCTCCTCTGGAAACACCATATATTTT. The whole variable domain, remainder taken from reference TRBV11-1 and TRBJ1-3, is EAEVAQSPRYKITEKSQAVAFWCDPISGHATLYWYRQILGQGPELLVQFQDESVVDDSQLPKDRFSAERLKGVDSTLKIQPAELGDSAMYLCASSLSVSSGNTIYFGEGSWLTVV.

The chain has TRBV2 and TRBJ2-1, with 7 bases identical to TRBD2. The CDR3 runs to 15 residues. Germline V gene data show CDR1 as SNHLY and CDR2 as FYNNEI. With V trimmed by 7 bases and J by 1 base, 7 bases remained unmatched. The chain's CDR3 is CASKFAGVSYNEQFF. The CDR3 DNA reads TGTGCCAGCAAGTTTGCGGGAGTGTCCTACAATGAGCAGTTCTTC.

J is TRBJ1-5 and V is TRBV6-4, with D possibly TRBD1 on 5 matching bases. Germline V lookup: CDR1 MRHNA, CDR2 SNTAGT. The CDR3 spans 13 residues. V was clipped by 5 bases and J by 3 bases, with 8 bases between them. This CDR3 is CASSQGPNQPQHF. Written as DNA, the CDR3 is TGTGCCAGCAGTCAGGGCCCCAATCAGCCCCAGCATTTT.

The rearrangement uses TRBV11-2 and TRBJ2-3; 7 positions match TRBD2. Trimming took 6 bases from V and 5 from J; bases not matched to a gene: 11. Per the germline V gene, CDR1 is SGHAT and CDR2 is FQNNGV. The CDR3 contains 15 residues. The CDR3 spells CASSQRTRGGDTQYF. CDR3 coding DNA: TGTGCCAGCAGTCAAAGGACTAGGGGAGGAGATACGCAGTATTTT.

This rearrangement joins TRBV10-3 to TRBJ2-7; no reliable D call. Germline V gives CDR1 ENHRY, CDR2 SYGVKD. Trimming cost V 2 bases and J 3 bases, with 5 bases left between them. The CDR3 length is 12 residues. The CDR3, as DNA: TGTGCCATCAGTGAGGGGGTCTACGAGCAGTACTTC. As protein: CAISEGVYEQYF.

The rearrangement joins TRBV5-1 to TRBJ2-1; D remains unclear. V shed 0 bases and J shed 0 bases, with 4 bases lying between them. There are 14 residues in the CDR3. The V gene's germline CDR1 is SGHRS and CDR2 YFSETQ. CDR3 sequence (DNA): TGCGCCAGCAGCTTGGGGGACTCCTACAATGAGCAGTTCTTC. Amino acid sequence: CASSLGDSYNEQFF.

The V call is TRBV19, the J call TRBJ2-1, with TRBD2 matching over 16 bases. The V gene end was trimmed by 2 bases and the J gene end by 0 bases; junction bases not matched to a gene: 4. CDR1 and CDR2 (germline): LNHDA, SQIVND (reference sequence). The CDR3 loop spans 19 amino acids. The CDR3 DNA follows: TGTGCCAGTAGTATATGGGGGACTAGCGGGAGGGGCTCCTACAATGAGCAGTTCTTC. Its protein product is CASSIWGTSGRGSYNEQFF.

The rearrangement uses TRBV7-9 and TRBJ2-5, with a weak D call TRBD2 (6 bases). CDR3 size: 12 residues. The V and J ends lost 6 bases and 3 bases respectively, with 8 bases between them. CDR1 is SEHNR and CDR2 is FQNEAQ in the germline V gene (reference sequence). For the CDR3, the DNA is TGTGCCAGCAGAATAGCGGAAGAGACCCAGTACTTC. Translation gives CASRIAEETQYF.

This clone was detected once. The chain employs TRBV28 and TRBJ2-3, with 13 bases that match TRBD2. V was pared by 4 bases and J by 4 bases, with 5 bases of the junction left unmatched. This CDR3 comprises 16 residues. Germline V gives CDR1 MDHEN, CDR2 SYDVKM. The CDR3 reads CASSWTSGSRADTQYF. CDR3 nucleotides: TGTGCCAGCAGTTGGACTAGCGGGAGTCGGGCAGATACGCAGTATTTT. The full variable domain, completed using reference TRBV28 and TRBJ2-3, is DVKVTQSSRYLVKRTGEKVFLECVQDMDHENMFWYRQDPGLGLRLIYFSYDVKMKEKGDIPEGYSVSREKKERFSLILESASTNQTSMYLCASSWTSGSRADTQYFGPGTRLTVL.

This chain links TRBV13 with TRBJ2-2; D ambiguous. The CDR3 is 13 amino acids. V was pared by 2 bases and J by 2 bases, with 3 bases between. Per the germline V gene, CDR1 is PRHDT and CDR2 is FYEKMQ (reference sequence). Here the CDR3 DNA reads TGTGCCAGCAGCTTATCCAACACCGGGGAGCTGTTTTTT. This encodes CASSLSNTGELFF.

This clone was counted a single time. The CDR3 region is CASSSGGANVLTF. DNA of the CDR3: TGCGCCAGCAGCTCCGGCGGGGCCAACGTCCTGACTTTC. V gene TRBV5-1 combines with J gene TRBJ2-6; D gene unclear. Germline assignment: CDR1 SGHRS and CDR2 YFSETQ. This CDR3 spans 13 amino acids. Trimming left V 3 bases short and J 4 bases short, with 5 bases between. Using reference TRBV5-1 and TRBJ2-6 for the parts outside the CDR3, the full variable domain is KAGVTQTPRYLIKTRGQQVTLSCSPISGHRSVSWYQQTPGQGLQFLFEYFSETQRNKGNFPGRFSGRQFSNSRSEMNVSTLELGDSALYLCASSSGGANVLTFGAGSRLTVL.

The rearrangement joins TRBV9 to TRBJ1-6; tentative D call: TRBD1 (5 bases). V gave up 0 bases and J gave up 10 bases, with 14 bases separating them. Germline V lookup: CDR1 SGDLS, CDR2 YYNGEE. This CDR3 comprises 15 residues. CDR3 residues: CASSVEGDQRSPLHF. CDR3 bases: TGTGCCAGCAGCGTAGAAGGGGACCAACGGTCACCCCTCCACTTT.

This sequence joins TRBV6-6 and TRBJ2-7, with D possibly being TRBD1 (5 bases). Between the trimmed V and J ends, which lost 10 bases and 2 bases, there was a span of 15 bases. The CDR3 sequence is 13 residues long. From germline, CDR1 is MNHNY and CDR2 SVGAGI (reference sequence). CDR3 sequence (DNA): TGTGCCACCAGCGAGAGACAGACCTACGAGCAGTACTTC. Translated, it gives CATSERQTYEQYF.

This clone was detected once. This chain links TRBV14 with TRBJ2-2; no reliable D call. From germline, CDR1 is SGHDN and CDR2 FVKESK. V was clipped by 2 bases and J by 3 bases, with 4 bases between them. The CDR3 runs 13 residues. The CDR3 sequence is CASSQQYTGELFF. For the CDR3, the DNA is TGTGCCAGCAGCCAACAGTACACCGGGGAGCTGTTTTTT.

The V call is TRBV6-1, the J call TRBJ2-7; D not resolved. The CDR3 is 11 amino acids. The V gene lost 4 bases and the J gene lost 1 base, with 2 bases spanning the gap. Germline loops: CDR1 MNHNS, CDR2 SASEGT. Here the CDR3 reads CASSVSYEQYF. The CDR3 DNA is TGTGCCAGCAGTGTTTCCTACGAGCAGTACTTC.

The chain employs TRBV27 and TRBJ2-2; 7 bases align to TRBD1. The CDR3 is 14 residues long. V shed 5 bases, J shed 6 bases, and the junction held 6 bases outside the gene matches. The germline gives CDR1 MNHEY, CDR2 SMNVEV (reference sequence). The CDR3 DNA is TGTGCCAGCAGTGTAGACAGGGTTGCCGGGGAGCTGTTTTTT. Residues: CASSVDRVAGELFF.

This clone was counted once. The CDR3 sequence: CASSQRLGLAGGNTGELFF. As DNA, the CDR3 is TGTGCCAGCAGCCAGAGACTGGGACTAGCGGGAGGAAACACCGGGGAGCTGTTTTTT. V gene TRBV11-3 combines with J gene TRBJ2-2; TRBD2 matches 15 bases. The junction had 9 bases not matched to a gene; V was cut back by 5 bases and J by 2 bases. The CDR3 runs to 19 residues. CDR1 SGHNT and CDR2 YENEEA come from the germline V gene. Drawing the rest from reference TRBV11-3 and TRBJ2-2, the complete variable domain is EAGVVQSPRYKIIEKKQPVAFWCNPISGHNTLYWYLQNLGQGPELLIRYENEEAVDDSQLPKDRFSAERLKGVDSTLKIQPAELGDSAVYLCASSQRLGLAGGNTGELFFGEGSRLTVL.

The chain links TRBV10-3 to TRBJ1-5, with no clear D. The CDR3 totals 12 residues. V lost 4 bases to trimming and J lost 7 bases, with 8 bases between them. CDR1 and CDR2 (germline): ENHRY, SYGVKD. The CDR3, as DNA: TGTGCCATCAGTGCTGACGGGCAGCCCCAGCATTTT. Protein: CAISADGQPQHF.